This record concerns one TCR beta chain sequence. Trimming pared 0 bases from V and 3 bases from J, leaving 12 bases between. Germline V gives CDR1 SGHVS, CDR2 FNYEAQ. The CDR3 consists of 15 residues. Clones were read by immunoSEQ multiplex PCR, and TCRdb kept only the in-frame ones, dropping some. There are tens of thousands of clones in the sample; approximately 92% occur only once, and roughly a third lies in the top ten. This entry belongs to a study of OX40 agonist ivuxolimab in advanced cancers. Sampled blood was obtained at baseline, cycle 4 day 1, and cycle 7 day 1. The chain has TRBV7-6 and TRBJ2-7; D remains ambiguous. The source is an adult with an advanced solid tumor such as melanoma, head and neck, liver or kidney cancer. The specimen comprised CD4+ or CD8+ T cells sorted from blood, sampled in a trial of the OX40 agonist ivuxolimab. CDR3 protein: CASSLATNDFYEQYF. In DNA form, the CDR3 reads TGTGCCAGCAGCTTAGCGACGAACGATTTCTACGAGCAGTACTTC. The full variable domain, rest sourced from reference TRBV7-6 and TRBJ2-7, is GAGVSQSPRYKVTKRGQDVALRCDPISGHVSLYWYRQALGQGPEFLTYFNYEAQQDKSGLPNDRFSAERPEGSISTLTIQRTEQRDSAMYRCASSLATNDFYEQYFGPGTRLTVT.